This TCR beta chain comes out of a study of T cells in Graves' hyperthyroidism and ophthalmopathy. Study-wide points: It was a median around 6 months before onset that the model predicted ophthalmopathy.

After removal of 7 bases from V and 6 bases from J, the junction contained 4 bases not matched to a gene. Germline loops: CDR1 MNHNS, CDR2 SASEGT. The CDR3 length is 14 residues. This clonotype was seen a handful of times. No antigen is known for it. Regions amplified from RNA transcripts were the TCR beta CDR3 regions. First-round RT-PCR of the TCR CDR3 relied on the HTBI primer set. TCRdb reprocessed the multiplex PCR reads via MiXCR and lists one record per CDR3 protein. The sample lists 360,000 or so distinct CDR3 sequences; roughly 15% were seen once. The receptor was isolated from a woman aged 55-70 years with Graves' ophthalmopathy. The sequenced sample was blood. V gene TRBV6-1 combines with J gene TRBJ1-5; 12 nucleotides agree with TRBD1. The CDR3 loop is CASKGQGASQPQHF. CDR3 nucleotide sequence: TGTGCCAGCAAGGGACAGGGGGCAAGTCAGCCCCAGCATTTT.